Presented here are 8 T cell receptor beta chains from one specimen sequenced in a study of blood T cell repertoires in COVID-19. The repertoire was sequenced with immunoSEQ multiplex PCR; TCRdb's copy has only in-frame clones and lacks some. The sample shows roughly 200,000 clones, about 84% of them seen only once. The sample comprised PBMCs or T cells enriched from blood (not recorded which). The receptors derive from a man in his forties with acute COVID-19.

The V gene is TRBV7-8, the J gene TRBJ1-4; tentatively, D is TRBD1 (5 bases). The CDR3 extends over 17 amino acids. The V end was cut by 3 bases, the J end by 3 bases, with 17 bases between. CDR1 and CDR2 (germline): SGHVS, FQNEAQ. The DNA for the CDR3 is TGTGCCAGCAGCTTGGCAGGGTCCCCCTCGCCTAATGAAAAACTGTTTTTT. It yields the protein CASSLAGSPSPNEKLFF.

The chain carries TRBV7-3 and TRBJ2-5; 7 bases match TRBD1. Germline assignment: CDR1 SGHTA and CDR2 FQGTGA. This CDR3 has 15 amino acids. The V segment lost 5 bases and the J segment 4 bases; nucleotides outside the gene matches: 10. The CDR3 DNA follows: TGTGCCAGCAGCCTACGACAGGGTTGGGCAGAGACCCAGTACTTC. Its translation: CASSLRQGWAETQYF.

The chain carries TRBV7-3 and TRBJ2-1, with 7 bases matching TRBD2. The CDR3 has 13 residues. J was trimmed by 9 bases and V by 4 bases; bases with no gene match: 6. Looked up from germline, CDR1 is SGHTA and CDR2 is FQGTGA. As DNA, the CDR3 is TGTGCCAGCAGCTGGCGGGGAGGGGTTGAGCAGTTCTTC. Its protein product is CASSWRGGVEQFF.

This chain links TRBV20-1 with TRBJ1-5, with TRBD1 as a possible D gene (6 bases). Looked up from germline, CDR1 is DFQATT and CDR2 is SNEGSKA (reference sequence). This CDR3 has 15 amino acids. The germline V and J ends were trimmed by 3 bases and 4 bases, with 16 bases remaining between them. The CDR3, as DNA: TGCAGTGCTAGTCATCCGGGACACCTTAATCAGCCCCAGCATTTT. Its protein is CSASHPGHLNQPQHF.

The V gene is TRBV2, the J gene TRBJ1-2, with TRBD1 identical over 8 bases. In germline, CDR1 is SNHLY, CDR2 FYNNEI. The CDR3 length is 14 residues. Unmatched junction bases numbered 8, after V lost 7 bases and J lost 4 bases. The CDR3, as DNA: TGTGCCAGCACCTTCGGACAGGGCCTCTATGGCTACACCTTC. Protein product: CASTFGQGLYGYTF.

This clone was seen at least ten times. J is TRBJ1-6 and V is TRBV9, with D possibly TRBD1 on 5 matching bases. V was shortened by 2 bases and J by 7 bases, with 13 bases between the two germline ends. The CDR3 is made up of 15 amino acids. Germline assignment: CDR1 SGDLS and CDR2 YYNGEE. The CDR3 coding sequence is TGTGCCAGCAGCGTGGGTAGGGGTGGCAATTCACCCCTCCACTTT. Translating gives CASSVGRGGNSPLHF.

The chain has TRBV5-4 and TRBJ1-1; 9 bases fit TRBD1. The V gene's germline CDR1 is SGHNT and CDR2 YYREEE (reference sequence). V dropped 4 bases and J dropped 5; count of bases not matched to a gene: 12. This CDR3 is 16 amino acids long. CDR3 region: CASSIPGQGRWTEAFF. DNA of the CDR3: TGTGCCAGCAGCATCCCGGGACAGGGCCGTTGGACTGAAGCTTTCTTT.

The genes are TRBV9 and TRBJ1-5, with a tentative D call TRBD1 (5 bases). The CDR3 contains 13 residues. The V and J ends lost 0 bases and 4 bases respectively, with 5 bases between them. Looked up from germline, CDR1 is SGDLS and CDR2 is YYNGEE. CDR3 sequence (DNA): TGTGCCAGCAGCGTAGGGACAAATCAGCCCCAGCATTTT. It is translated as CASSVGTNQPQHF.